This T cell receptor beta chain originates from a study of blood T cell repertoires in COVID-19. In the study overall: The analysed material was cDNA or gDNA that came from T cells, B-cell-depleted T cells, or PBMCs.

In the authors' workflow: Reference gene primers were amplified, and this amplification served to estimate nucleated cell counts. Measured with immunoSEQ multiplex PCR; TCRdb has only the in-frame clones, and not every one. V, J and clone size were drawn from that table, and D and trimming were deduced from the DNA. The table has 35,000 to 40,000 clones, nearly 90% seen once; the top ten hold approximately 4.5%. Seattle patient enrollment occurred during active infection, with longitudinal follow-up thereafter. This CDR3 comprises 13 residues. Germline V gives CDR1 LNHNV, CDR2 YYDKDF (reference sequence). Trimming cost V 0 bases and J 6 bases, with 6 bases left between them.

The sequenced sample was peripheral blood. The receptor was derived from a man in his sixties with COVID-19, enrolled during active disease. This chain joins TRBV15 and TRBJ1-5; D unresolved. The CDR3 loop is CATSRDPIQPQHF. DNA for the CDR3: TGTGCCACCAGCAGAGATCCCATTCAGCCCCAGCATTTT.